This T cell receptor beta chain was observed in a study of patients and donors after allogeneic stem cell transplantation. This CDR3 spans 15 amino acids. Germline V gene data show CDR1 as MNHEY and CDR2 as SMNVEV (reference sequence). V was clipped by 3 bases and J by 5 bases, with 16 bases between them. TCRdb redid the calling of the RT-PCR reads with MiXCR, one entry per CDR3 protein. The repertoire holds approximately 210,000 distinct CDR3 sequences, with 41% as singletons. This clonotype has just a few counts. Sequencing was done on a sample of blood, either unsorted or a sorted T cell fraction (not recorded which). This TCR derives from a human donor who was either an allogeneic HSCT recipient or a stem cell or donor lymphocyte infusion donor (not recorded which). It is not recorded whose cells these are; they may come from a transplant donor. V is TRBV27 and J is TRBJ1-2, with D tentatively TRBD1 (5 bases). CDR3 region: CASSLRRDGAYGYTF. The CDR3 bases are TGTGCCAGCAGTTTGAGGAGGGACGGAGCTTATGGCTACACCTTC.